This entry is about one T cell receptor beta chain. V shed 4 bases and J 0 bases; nucleotides not matched to a gene: 9. Per the germline V gene, CDR1 is SGHTA and CDR2 is FQGNSA. The CDR3 extends over 17 amino acids. These data originate in a study of cytotoxic CD8 clonotypes in ibrutinib-treated CLL. This table comes from immunoSEQ multiplex PCR, and its TCRdb copy is limited to in-frame clones, with some not included. The sample shows 110,000 to 150,000 clones, 77% of them seen only once. This clonotype was obtained from a human donor with chronic lymphocytic leukemia. The specimen was PBMCs, collected after 12 months of ibrutinib treatment. The chain is built from TRBV7-2 and TRBJ2-1; 7 bases align to TRBD1. CDR3 loop: CASSSPNRGSSYNEQFF. CDR3 DNA: TGTGCCAGCAGCTCTCCTAACAGGGGAAGCTCCTACAATGAGCAGTTCTTC.